This TCR beta chain was observed in a study of shared clonotypes between healthy human individuals. Study findings and constraints: Investigators expected sequencing depth to affect clonotype sharing among donors.

Details on this clone: The antigen is undetermined.

Assay used: immunoSEQ multiplex PCR; TCRdb lists only in-frame clones, some missing. The repertoire includes 700,000 or so clones, approximately 75% of them detected once, and under 2% sits in the top ten. V dropped 3 bases and J dropped 6 bases, with 7 bases sitting between them. Germline V gene lookup returns CDR1 LNHDA and CDR2 SQIVND (reference sequence). This CDR3 has 12 amino acids. The rearrangement uses TRBV19 and TRBJ2-3; a weak D match, TRBD2 (5 bases). The clonotype originates from a woman younger than 45 in good health. Specimen: memory CD4+ T cells sorted from blood. Described subset: CD45RA-negative fraction. CDR3 sequence: CASSILADTQYF. CDR3 bases: TGTGCCAGTAGTATTTTAGCGGATACGCAGTATTTT.